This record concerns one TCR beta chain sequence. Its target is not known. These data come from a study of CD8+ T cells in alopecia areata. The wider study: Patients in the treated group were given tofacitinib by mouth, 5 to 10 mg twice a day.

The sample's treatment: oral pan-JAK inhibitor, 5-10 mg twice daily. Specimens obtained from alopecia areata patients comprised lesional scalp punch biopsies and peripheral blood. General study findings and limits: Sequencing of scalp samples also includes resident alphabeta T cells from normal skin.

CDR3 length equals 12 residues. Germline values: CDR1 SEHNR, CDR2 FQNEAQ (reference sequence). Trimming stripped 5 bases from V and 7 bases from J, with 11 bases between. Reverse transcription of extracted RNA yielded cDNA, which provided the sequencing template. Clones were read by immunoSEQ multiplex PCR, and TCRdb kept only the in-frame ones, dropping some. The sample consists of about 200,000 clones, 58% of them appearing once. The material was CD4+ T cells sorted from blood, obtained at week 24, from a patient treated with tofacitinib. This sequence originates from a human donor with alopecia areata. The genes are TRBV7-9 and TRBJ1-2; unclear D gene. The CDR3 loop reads CASSVGDAGYTF. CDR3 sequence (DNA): TGTGCCAGCAGCGTGGGCGATGCTGGCTACACCTTC.